These T cell receptor beta chains were read from a single sample in a study of cytomegalovirus exposure and HLA in healthy donors. Measured with immunoSEQ multiplex PCR; TCRdb has only the in-frame clones, and not every one. Among approximately 200,000 clones listed, under 80% were seen once. The sample consisted of PBMCs. These TCRs come from a man between 25 and 39 years old in good health and CMV-seropositive. CDR3s include the opening cysteine and the closing phenylalanine or tryptophan. Fields, in order: D gene, J gene, clone size, V gene, CDR3 DNA, CDR3 protein. The D gene is left open where the match is weak. Clone size is not always given. Where it is, it says once, few, many or a class for expanded clones.

>NA|TRBJ1-2|NA|TRBV2
TGTGCCAGCAGTGAAGTGGTTAGCTATGGCTACACCTTC
CASSEVVSYGYTF
>NA|TRBJ2-7|NA|TRBV6-5
TGTGCCAGCATAGGGCGACAGCCCTACGAGCAGTACTTC
CASIGRQPYEQYF
>NA|TRBJ1-1|few|TRBV18
TGTGCCAGCTCGTCTACGACAGTGGGGTTGGACACTGAAGCTTTCTTT
CASSSTTVGLDTEAFF
>TRBD1|TRBJ2-2|NA|TRBV4-3
TGCGCCAGCAGCCAGGATACAGGGGTATCTGTCACCGGGGAGCTGTTTTTT
CASSQDTGVSVTGELFF
>TRBD1|TRBJ1-1|NA|TRBV19
TGTGCCAGTAGTGCTTTACAGGGGGAGACTGAAGCTTTCTTT
CASSALQGETEAFF
>TRBD1|TRBJ1-3|NA|TRBV7-2
TGTGCCAGCAGCGTGGGACAGGGGGGAAACACCATATATTTT
CASSVGQGGNTIYF
>NA|TRBJ2-1|NA|TRBV30
TGTGCCTGGAGTGGGTTGCAGTTGCAGTTCTTC
CAWSGLQLQFF
>TRBD1|TRBJ2-7|once|TRBV19
TGTGCCAGTAGTACGAAGACAGGGGTGTTTGGCGAGCAGTACTTC
CASSTKTGVFGEQYF
>NA|TRBJ1-2|once|TRBV7-2
TGTGCCAGCAGCTTACATTCCAGCGGCTATGGCTACACCTTC
CASSLHSSGYGYTF
>NA|TRBJ1-2|NA|TRBV10-3
TGTGCCGCCCAACTTGAAGGGGTAAATGGCTACACCTTC
CAAQLEGVNGYTF
>NA|TRBJ1-1|NA|TRBV9
TGTGCCAGCAGCGTAGAAACGGGACACTCCCCTGAAGCTTTCTTT
CASSVETGHSPEAFF
>NA|TRBJ1-1|NA|TRBV5-6
TGTGCCAGCAGCTGGGGGGAGACTGAAGCTTTCTTT
CASSWGETEAFF
>TRBD2|TRBJ2-2|once|TRBV2
TGTGCCAGCAGCCAAACTAGCGGGGGATACACCGGGGAGCTGTTTTTT
CASSQTSGGYTGELFF
>NA|TRBJ1-2|NA|TRBV25-1
TGTGCCAGCAGTGATGCTGTCAGGAACTATGGCTACACCTTC
CASSDAVRNYGYTF
>NA|TRBJ2-3|NA|TRBV11-2
TGTGCCAGCAGCTTAGGTATGGATACGCAGTATTTT
CASSLGMDTQYF